This T cell receptor (beta chain) is from a study of cytomegalovirus exposure and HLA in healthy donors. Study findings and constraints: Later work associated roughly 17,000 TCR beta sequences with HLA alleles at 0.05 false discovery rate. Associated with cytomegalovirus, according to the listing, were 150 to 200 TCR beta chains. In a later analysis, HLA-C alleles had the fewest associated TCRs, DRB1 alleles the most.

PCR was performed using 60 Vbeta and 13 Jbeta primers. The table came from immunoSEQ multiplex PCR; TCRdb's copy has only in-frame clones and leaves some out. Of some 180,000 clones in the sample, around 83% are singletons; the top ten hold around 2.6%. As concerns this clone: As yet, its antigen is unknown.

CDR1 is SEHNR and CDR2 is FQNEAQ in the germline V gene (reference sequence). The V segment lost 2 bases and the J segment 8 bases; nucleotides outside the gene matches: 4. The CDR3 totals 13 residues. Source material: PBMCs. V and J are TRBV7-9 and TRBJ1-1, with 8 bases aligning to TRBD1. This clonotype was sampled from a man aged 25 to 40 in good health and CMV-seropositive. CDR3 in amino acids: CASSLPWDREAFF. The CDR3 coding sequence is TGTGCCAGCAGCTTACCGTGGGACAGGGAAGCTTTCTTT.